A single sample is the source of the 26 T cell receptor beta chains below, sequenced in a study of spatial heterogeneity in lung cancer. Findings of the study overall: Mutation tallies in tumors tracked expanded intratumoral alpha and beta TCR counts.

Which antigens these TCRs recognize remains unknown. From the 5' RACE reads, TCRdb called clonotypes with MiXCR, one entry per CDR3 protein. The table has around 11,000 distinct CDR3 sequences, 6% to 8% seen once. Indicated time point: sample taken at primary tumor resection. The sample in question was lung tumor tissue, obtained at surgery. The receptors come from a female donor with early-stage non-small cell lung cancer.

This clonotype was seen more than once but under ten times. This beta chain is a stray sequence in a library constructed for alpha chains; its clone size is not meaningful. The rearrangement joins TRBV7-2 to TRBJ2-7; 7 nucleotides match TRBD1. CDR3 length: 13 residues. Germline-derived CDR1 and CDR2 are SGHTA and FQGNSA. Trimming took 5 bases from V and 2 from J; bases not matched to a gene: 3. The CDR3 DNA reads TGTGCCAGCAGCCAGGGACAGACCTACGAGCAGTACTTC. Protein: CASSQGQTYEQYF.

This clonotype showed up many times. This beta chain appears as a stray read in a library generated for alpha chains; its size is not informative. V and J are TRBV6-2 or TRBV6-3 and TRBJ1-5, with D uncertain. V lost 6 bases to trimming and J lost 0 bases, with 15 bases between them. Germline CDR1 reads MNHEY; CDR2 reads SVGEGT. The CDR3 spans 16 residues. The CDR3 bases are TGTGCCAGCAGCCCTCAAGGAGCTGGTAGCAATCAGCCCCAGCATTTT. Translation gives CASSPQGAGSNQPQHF.

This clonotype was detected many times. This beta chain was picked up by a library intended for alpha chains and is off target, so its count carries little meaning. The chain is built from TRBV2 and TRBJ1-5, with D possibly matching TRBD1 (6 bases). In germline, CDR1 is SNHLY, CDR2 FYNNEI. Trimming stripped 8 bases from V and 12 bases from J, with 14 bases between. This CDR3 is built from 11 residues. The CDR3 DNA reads TGTGCCAGCTATAAGGGGGGGAACCAGCATTTT. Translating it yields CASYKGGNQHF.

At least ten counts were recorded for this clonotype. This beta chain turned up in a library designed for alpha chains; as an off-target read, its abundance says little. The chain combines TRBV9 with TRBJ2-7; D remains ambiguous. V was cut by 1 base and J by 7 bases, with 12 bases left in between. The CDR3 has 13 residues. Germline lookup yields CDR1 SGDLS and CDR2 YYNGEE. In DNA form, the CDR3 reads TGTGCCAGCAGCGTAACACCACCCGGGGAGCAGTACTTC. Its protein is CASSVTPPGEQYF.

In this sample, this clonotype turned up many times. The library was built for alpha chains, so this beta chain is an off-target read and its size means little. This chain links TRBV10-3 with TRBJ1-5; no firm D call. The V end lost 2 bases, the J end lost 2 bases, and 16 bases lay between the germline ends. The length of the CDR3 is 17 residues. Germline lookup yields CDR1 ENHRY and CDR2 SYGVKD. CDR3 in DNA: TGTGCCATCAGTGAGATAGGGCAGGCGAAGGGCAATCAGCCCCAGCATTTT. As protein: CAISEIGQAKGNQPQHF.

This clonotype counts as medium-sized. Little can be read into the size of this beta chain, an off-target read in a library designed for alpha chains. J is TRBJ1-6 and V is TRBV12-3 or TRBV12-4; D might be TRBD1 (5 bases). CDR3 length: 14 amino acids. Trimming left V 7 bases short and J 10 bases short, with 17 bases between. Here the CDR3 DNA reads TGTGCCAGCATGCAGGGAGGGAAGGGATCACCCCTCCACTTT. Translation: CASMQGGKGSPLHF.

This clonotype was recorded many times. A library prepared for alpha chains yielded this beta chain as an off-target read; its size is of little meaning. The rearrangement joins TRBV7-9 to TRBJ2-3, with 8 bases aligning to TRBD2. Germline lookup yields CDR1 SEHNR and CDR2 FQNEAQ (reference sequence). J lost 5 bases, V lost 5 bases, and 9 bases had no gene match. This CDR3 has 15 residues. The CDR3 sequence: CASSLSGAVGDTQYF. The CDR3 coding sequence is TGTGCCAGCAGCCTTAGCGGGGCCGTGGGAGATACGCAGTATTTT.

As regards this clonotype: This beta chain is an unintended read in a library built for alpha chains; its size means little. CDR3 protein: CASSFARTEAFF. CDR3 nucleotide sequence: TGTGCCAGCAGTTTCGCGAGGACTGAAGCTTTCTTT. The gene calls are TRBV28 and TRBJ1-1; D remains ambiguous. CDR3 length equals 12 residues. Germline V CDR1 and CDR2: MDHEN, SYDVKM. The V end lost 3 bases, the J end lost 5 bases, and 7 bases lay between the germline ends.

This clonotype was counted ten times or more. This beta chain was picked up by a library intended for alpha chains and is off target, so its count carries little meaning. CDR3 loop: CASSFLRDPPDTQYF. The CDR3 DNA sequence: TGTGCCAGCAGCTTTCTGAGGGACCCCCCAGATACGCAGTATTTT. The V and J genes are TRBV7-9 and TRBJ2-3; tentatively, D is TRBD1 or TRBD2 (5 bases each). The CDR3 totals 15 residues. Germline values: CDR1 SEHNR, CDR2 FQNEAQ (reference sequence). Trimming removed 3 bases from V and 4 bases from J, with 14 bases in between.

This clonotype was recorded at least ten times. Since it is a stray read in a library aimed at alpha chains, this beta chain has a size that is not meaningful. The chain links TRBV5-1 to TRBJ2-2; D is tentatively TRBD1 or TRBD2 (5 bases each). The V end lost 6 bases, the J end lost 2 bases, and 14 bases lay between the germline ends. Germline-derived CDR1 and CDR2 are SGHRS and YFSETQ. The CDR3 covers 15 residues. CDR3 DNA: TGCGCCAGCAATAGGGACGCAGCTAACACCGGGGAGCTGTTTTTT. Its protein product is CASNRDAANTGELFF.

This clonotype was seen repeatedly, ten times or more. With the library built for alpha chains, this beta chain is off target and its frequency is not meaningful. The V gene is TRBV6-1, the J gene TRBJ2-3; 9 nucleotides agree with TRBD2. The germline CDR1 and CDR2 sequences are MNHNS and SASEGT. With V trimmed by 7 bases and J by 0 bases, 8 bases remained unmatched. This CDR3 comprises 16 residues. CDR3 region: CASKALAGTSTDTQYF. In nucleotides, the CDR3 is TGTGCCAGCAAGGCCCTAGCGGGGACTAGCACAGATACGCAGTATTTT.

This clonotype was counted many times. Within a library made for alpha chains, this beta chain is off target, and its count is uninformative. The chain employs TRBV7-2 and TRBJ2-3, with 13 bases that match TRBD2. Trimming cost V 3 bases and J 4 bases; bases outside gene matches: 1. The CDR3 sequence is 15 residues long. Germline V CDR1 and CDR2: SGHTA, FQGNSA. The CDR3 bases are TGTGCCAGCAGCTTGACTAGCGGGGGGCCAGATACGCAGTATTTT. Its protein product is CASSLTSGGPDTQYF.

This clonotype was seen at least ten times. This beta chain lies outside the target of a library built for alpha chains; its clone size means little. The CDR3 reads CASSLMGLGGDEQYF. DNA for the CDR3: TGTGCCAGCAGCTTAATGGGTTTAGGGGGCGACGAGCAGTACTTC. This chain joins TRBV7-2 and TRBJ2-7; 7 nucleotides align to TRBD1. The CDR3 totals 15 residues. V gave up 2 bases and J gave up 5 bases; unmatched junction bases: 9. The germline V gene encodes CDR1 SGHTA and CDR2 FQGNSA.

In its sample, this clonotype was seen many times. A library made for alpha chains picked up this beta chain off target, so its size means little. The CDR3 is CASSQDLMPGTELFF. In DNA, the CDR3 is TGTGCCAGCAGTCAAGACTTAATGCCGGGGACGGAGCTGTTTTTT. The chain joins TRBV12-3 or TRBV12-4 to TRBJ2-2; possibly TRBD1 or TRBD2 for D (5 bases each). Trimming stripped 5 bases from V and 10 bases from J, with 20 bases between. The CDR3 has 15 amino acids.

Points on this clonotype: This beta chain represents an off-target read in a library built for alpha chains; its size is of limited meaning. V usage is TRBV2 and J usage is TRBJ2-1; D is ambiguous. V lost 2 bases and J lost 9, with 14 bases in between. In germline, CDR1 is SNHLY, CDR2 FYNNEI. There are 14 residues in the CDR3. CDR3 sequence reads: CASSESTAPGEQFF. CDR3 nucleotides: TGTGCCAGCAGTGAAAGTACAGCGCCTGGTGAGCAGTTCTTC.

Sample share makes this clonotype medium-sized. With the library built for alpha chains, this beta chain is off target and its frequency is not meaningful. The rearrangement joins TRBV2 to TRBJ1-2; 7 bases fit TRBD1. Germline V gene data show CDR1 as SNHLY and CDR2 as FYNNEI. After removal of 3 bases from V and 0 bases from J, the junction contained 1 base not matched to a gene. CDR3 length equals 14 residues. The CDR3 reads CASSETGTNYGYTF. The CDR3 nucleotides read TGTGCCAGCAGTGAGACAGGGACTAACTATGGCTACACCTTC.

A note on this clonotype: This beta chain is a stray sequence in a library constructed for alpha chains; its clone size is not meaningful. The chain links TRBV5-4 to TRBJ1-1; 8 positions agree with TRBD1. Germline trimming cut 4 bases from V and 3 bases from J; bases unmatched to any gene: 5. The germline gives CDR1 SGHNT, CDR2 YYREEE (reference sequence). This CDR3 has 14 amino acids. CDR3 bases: TGTGCCAGCAGCCGTGGACAGGGAGACACTGAAGCTTTCTTT. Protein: CASSRGQGDTEAFF. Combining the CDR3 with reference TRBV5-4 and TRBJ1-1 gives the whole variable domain ETGVTQSPTHLIKTRGQQVTLRCSSQSGHNTVSWYQQALGQGPQFIFQYYREEENGRGNFPPRFSGLQFPNYSSELNVNALELDDSALYLCASSRGQGDTEAFFGQGTRLTVV.

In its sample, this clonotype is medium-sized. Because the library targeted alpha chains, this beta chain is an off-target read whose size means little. The CDR3 reads CASSLANRGGLRETQYF. The CDR3 region has the DNA TGTGCCAGCAGCTTAGCAAACCGGGGGGGCCTCCGAGAGACCCAGTACTTC. This chain uses TRBV7-2 with TRBJ2-5; 8 bases fit TRBD2. Germline V gene data show CDR1 as SGHTA and CDR2 as FQGNSA. J was trimmed by 4 bases and V by 0 bases; bases with no gene match: 10. The CDR3 runs 17 residues.

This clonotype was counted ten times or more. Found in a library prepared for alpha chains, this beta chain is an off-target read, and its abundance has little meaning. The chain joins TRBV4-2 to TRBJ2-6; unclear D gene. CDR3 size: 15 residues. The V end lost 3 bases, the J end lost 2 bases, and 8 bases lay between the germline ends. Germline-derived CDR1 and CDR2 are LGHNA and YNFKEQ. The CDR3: CASSQGSTGANVLTF. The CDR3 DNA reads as TGTGCCAGCAGCCAGGGTTCTACTGGGGCCAACGTCCTGACTTTC.

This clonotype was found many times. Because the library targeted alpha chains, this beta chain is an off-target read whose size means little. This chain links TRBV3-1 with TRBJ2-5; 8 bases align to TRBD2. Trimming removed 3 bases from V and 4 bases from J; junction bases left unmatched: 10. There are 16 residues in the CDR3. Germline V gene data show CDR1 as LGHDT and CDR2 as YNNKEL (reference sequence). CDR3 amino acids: CASSQASGGRRETQYF. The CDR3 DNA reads TGTGCCAGCAGCCAGGCCAGCGGGGGACGGAGAGAGACCCAGTACTTC.

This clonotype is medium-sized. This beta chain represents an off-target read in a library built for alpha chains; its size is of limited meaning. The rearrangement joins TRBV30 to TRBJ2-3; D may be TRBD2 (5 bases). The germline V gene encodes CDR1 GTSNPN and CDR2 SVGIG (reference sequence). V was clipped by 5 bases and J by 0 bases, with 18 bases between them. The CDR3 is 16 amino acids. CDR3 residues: CAWGRSSRKSTDTQYF. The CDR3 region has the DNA TGTGCCTGGGGACGATCTAGCAGAAAAAGCACAGATACGCAGTATTTT.

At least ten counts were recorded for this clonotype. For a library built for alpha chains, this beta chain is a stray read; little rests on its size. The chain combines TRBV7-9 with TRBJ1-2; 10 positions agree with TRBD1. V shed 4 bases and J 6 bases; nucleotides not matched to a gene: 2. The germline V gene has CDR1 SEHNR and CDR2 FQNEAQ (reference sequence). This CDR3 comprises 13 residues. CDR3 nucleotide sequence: TGTGCCAGCAGCTGGGGGACAGGGGATGGCTACACCTTC. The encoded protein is CASSWGTGDGYTF. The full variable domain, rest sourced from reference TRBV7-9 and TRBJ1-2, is DTGVSQNPRHKITKRGQNVTFRCDPISEHNRLYWYRQTLGQGPEFLTYFQNEAQLEKSRLLSDRFSAERPKGSFSTLEIQRTEQGDSAMYLCASSWGTGDGYTFGSGTRLTVV.

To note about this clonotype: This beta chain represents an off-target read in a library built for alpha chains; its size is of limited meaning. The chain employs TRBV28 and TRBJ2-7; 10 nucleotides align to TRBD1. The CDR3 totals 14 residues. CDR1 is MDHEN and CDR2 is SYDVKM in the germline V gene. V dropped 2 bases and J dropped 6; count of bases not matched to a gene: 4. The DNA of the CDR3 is TGTGCCAGCAGTTTAAGGACAGGGGGTCGCGAGCAGTACTTC. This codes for CASSLRTGGREQYF.

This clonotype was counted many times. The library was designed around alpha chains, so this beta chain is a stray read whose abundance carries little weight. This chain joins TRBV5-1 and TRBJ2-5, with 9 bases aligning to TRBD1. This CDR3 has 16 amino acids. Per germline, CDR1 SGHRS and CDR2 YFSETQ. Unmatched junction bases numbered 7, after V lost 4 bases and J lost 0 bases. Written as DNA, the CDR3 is TGCGCCAGCAGCGCGGGAACAGGGGGCTACCAAGAGACCCAGTACTTC. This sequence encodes CASSAGTGGYQETQYF.

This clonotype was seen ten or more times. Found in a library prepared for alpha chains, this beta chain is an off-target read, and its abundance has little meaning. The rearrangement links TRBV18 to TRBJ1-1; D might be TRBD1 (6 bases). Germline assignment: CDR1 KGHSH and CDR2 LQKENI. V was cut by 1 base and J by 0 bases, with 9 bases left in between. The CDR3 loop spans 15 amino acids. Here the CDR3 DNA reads TGTGCCAGCTCACCACTCCCAGGGGTGAACACTGAAGCTTTCTTT. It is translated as CASSPLPGVNTEAFF.

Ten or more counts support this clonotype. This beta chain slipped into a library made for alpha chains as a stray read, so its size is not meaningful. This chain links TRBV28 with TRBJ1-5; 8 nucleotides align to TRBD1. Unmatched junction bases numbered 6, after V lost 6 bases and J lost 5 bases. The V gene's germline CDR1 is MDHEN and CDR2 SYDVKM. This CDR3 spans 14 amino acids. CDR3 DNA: TGTGCCAGCAGCCCCGGACAGGGCCATCAGCCCCAGCATTTT. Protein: CASSPGQGHQPQHF. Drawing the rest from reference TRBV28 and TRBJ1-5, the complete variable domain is DVKVTQSSRYLVKRTGEKVFLECVQDMDHENMFWYRQDPGLGLRLIYFSYDVKMKEKGDIPEGYSVSREKKERFSLILESASTNQTSMYLCASSPGQGHQPQHFGDGTRLSIL.